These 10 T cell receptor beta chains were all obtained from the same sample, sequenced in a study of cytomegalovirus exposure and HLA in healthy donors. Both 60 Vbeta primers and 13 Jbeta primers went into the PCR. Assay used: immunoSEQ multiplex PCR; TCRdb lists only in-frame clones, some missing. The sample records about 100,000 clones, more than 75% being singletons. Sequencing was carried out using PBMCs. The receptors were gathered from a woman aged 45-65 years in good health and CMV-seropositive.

The DNA of the CDR3 is TGTGCCAGCAGTTCCACCCTGAGTCGGGGTGAGCAGTTCTTC. It specifies CASSSTLSRGEQFF. The gene calls are TRBV6-1 and TRBJ2-1; maybe TRBD2 (5 bases). Trimming stripped 5 bases from V and 9 bases from J, with 17 bases between. The CDR3 spans 14 residues. Germline V lookup: CDR1 MNHNS, CDR2 SASEGT.

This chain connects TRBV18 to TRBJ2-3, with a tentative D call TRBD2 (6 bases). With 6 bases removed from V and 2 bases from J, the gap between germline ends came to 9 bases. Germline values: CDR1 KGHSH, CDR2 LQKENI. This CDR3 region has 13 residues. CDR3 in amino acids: CASSRLVTDTQYF. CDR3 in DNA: TGTGCCAGCTCGCGACTAGTCACAGATACGCAGTATTTT.

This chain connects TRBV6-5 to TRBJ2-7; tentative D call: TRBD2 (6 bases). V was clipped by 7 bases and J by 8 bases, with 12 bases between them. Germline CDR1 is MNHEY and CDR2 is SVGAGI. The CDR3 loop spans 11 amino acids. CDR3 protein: CASTHGGKQYF. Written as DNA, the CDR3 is TGTGCCAGCACTCACGGGGGAAAGCAGTACTTC.

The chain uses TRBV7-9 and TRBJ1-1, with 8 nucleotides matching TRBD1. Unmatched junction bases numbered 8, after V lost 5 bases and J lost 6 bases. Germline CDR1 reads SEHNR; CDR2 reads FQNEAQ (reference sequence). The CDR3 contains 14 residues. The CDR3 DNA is TGTGCCAGCAGCCTAGGACAGGGTTGGGCTGAAGCTTTCTTT. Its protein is CASSLGQGWAEAFF. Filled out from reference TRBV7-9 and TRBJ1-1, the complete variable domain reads DTGVSQNPRHKITKRGQNVTFRCDPISEHNRLYWYRQTLGQGPEFLTYFQNEAQLEKSRLLSDRFSAERPKGSFSTLEIQRTEQGDSAMYLCASSLGQGWAEAFFGQGTRLTVV.

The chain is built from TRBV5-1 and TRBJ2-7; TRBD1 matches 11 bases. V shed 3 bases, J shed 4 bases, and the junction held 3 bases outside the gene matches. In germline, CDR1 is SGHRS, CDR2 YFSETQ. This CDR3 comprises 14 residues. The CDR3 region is CASSWDRGNYEQYF. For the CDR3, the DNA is TGCGCCAGCAGCTGGGACAGGGGGAATTACGAGCAGTACTTC.

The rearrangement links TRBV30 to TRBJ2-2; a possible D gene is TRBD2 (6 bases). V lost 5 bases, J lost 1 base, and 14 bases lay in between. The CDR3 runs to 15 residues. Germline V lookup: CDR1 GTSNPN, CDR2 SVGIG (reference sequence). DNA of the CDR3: TGTGCCTGGTGCACCGGAGGGTGGAACACCGGGGAGCTGTTTTTT. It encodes CAWCTGGWNTGELFF.

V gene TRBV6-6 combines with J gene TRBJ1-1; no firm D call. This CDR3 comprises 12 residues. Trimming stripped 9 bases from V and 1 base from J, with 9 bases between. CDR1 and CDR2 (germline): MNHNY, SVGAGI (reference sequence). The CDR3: CASQAPNTEAFF. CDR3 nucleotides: TGTGCCAGTCAGGCGCCGAACACTGAAGCTTTCTTT.

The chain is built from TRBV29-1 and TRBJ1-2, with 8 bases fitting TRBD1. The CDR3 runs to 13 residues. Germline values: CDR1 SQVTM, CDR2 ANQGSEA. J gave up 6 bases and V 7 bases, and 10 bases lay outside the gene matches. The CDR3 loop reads CSGTGTGTNGYTF. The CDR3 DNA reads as TGCAGCGGTACCGGGACAGGAACAAATGGCTACACCTTC.

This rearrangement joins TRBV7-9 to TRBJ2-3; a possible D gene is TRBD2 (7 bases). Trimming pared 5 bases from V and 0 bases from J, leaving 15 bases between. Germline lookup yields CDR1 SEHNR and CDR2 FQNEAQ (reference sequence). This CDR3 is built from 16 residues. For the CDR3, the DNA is TGTGCCAGCAGCCCTGGGGGGGGCCCTAGCACAGATACGCAGTATTTT. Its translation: CASSPGGGPSTDTQYF. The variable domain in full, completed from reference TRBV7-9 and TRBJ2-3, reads DTGVSQNPRHKITKRGQNVTFRCDPISEHNRLYWYRQTLGQGPEFLTYFQNEAQLEKSRLLSDRFSAERPKGSFSTLEIQRTEQGDSAMYLCASSPGGGPSTDTQYFGPGTRLTVL.

The chain's CDR3 is CASSRTQASGGSRGSQYF. The CDR3 DNA is TGTGCCAGCAGCCGGACCCAGGCTAGCGGGGGGTCTCGGGGGTCCCAGTACTTC. This sequence joins TRBV7-9 and TRBJ2-5; 11 bases agree with TRBD2. Germline CDR1 reads SEHNR; CDR2 reads FQNEAQ (reference sequence). The CDR3 length is 18 residues. V shed 5 bases, J shed 9 bases, and the junction held 20 bases outside the gene matches. Full variable domain (remainder filled in from reference TRBV7-9 and TRBJ2-5): DTGVSQNPRHKITKRGQNVTFRCDPISEHNRLYWYRQTLGQGPEFLTYFQNEAQLEKSRLLSDRFSAERPKGSFSTLEIQRTEQGDSAMYLCASSRTQASGGSRGSQYFGPGTRLLVL.